This entry lists 31 T cell receptor beta chains sequenced from one sample in a study of T cells after yellow fever vaccination. TCRdb re-called the 5' RACE reads through MiXCR, storing one row per CDR3 protein. This sample has 350,000 to 450,000 distinct CDR3 sequences, with roughly a sixth found just once. Sample: PBMCs, taken before the yellow fever booster vaccination. These receptors were obtained from a young man who received the YFV17D yellow fever vaccine.

This chain joins TRBV5-1 and TRBJ1-6, with D possibly TRBD1 on 6 matching bases. CDR3 length equals 17 residues. Germline CDR1 is SGHRS and CDR2 is YFSETQ. V shed 4 bases and J shed 8 bases, with 22 bases lying between them. The CDR3 loop is CASSPLVVQGYDSPLHF. CDR3 in DNA: TGCGCCAGCAGCCCTCTAGTAGTCCAGGGGTATGATTCACCCCTCCACTTT.

This clonotype has more than one count but fewer than ten. V usage is TRBV12-3 or TRBV12-4 and J usage is TRBJ1-2; D unresolved. The CDR3 covers 12 residues. Trimming took off 6 bases at V and 4 bases at J, with 9 bases between the two ends. CDR3: CASRVDTYGYTF. CDR3 nucleotides: TGTGCCAGCAGAGTAGACACCTATGGCTACACCTTC.

The sample holds many counts of this clonotype. The chain carries TRBV2 and TRBJ2-2; 8 bases fit TRBD1. J gave up 6 bases and V 2 bases, and 8 bases lay outside the gene matches. The CDR3 length is 16 residues. The germline CDR1 and CDR2 sequences are SNHLY and FYNNEI. Here the CDR3 reads CASSERQGALAGELFF. The CDR3 DNA follows: TGTGCCAGCAGTGAAAGGCAGGGGGCCTTGGCCGGGGAGCTGTTTTTT.

J is TRBJ2-7 and V is TRBV10-3, with 11 bases that match TRBD2. Germline CDR1 is ENHRY and CDR2 is SYGVKD. This CDR3 spans 15 amino acids. The junction had 6 bases not matched to a gene; V was cut back by 6 bases and J by 2 bases. CDR3 in DNA: TGTGCCATCAGATCAGGACTAGCGGGTACCTACGAGCAGTACTTC. This sequence encodes CAIRSGLAGTYEQYF.

There are a few counts of this clonotype. CDR3 in amino acids: CASSRKSGGTGANVLTF. The CDR3 DNA reads TGTGCCAGCAGCCGGAAGAGTGGGGGCACTGGGGCCAACGTCCTGACTTTC. The V gene is TRBV6-5, the J gene TRBJ2-6, with a possible D match to TRBD1 (6 bases). The CDR3 runs 17 residues. Trimming left V 6 bases short and J 2 bases short, with 17 bases between. Germline-derived CDR1 and CDR2 are MNHEY and SVGAGI.

The chain has TRBV4-1 and TRBJ2-2, with 13 bases that match TRBD2. The CDR3 sequence is 19 residues long. Looked up from germline, CDR1 is MGHRA and CDR2 is YSYEKL. V trimming: 5 bases; J trimming: 0 bases; junction bases outside the gene matches: 9. For the CDR3, the DNA is TGCGCCAGCAGCACCCTCCGGACTAGCGGGGGTACGAACACCGGGGAGCTGTTTTTT. It yields the protein CASSTLRTSGGTNTGELFF.

This clonotype has a count of ten or more. The chain has TRBV27 and TRBJ2-7; perhaps TRBD1 as D (7 bases). The V end was cut by 5 bases, the J end by 5 bases, with 10 bases between. The CDR3 extends over 12 amino acids. Germline CDR1 reads MNHEY; CDR2 reads SMNVEV (reference sequence). CDR3 coding DNA: TGTGCCAGCAGTCTCAGGGGGGACGAGCAGTACTTC. It encodes CASSLRGDEQYF.

The V and J genes are TRBV4-1 and TRBJ2-5, with 13 bases fitting TRBD2. Germline V CDR1 and CDR2: MGHRA, YSYEKL. CDR3 length: 19 amino acids. V trimming: 5 bases; J trimming: 5 bases; junction bases outside the gene matches: 17. In DNA, the CDR3 is TGCGCCAGCAGCGATGGGACTAGCGGGGCCCTATTGGGGGGCGAGACCCAGTACTTC. This encodes CASSDGTSGALLGGETQYF.

This clonotype has just a few counts. The gene calls are TRBV9 and TRBJ2-5; D not resolved. Germline loops: CDR1 SGDLS, CDR2 YYNGEE. Trimming took off 0 bases at V and 5 bases at J, with 11 bases between the two ends. This CDR3 is 14 amino acids long. The CDR3 DNA follows: TGTGCCAGCAGCGTAGGATTAGCTGTTGAGACCCAGTACTTC. Translation gives CASSVGLAVETQYF.

The chain has TRBV4-1 and TRBJ2-1; weak D call: TRBD1 (6 bases). Germline CDR1 and CDR2: MGHRA and YSYEKL. Trimming left V 6 bases short and J 9 bases short, with 21 bases between. The CDR3 has 15 amino acids. The CDR3 DNA sequence: TGCGCCAGCAGTCCTCTCACAGGGTACAGTGGTGAGCAGTTCTTC. Its protein is CASSPLTGYSGEQFF.

This clonotype has more than one count but fewer than ten. This chain connects TRBV29-1 to TRBJ2-3, with D possibly being TRBD2 (5 bases). This CDR3 contains 14 residues. V shed 4 bases and J shed 6 bases, with 17 bases lying between them. Germline values: CDR1 SQVTM, CDR2 ANQGSEA. The CDR3 spells CSVAASRRIDTQYF. The DNA for the CDR3 is TGCAGCGTTGCTGCATCTAGGAGGATCGATACGCAGTATTTT.

This chain connects TRBV7-2 to TRBJ1-2; D might be TRBD1 (6 bases). CDR1 is SGHTA and CDR2 is FQGNSA in the germline V gene. This CDR3 spans 16 amino acids. Trimming left V 0 bases short and J 4 bases short, with 15 bases between. The CDR3 spells CASSLARGAYGYGYTF. DNA for the CDR3: TGTGCCAGCAGCTTAGCGCGGGGGGCCTACGGCTATGGCTACACCTTC.

The V and J genes are TRBV4-3 and TRBJ2-3; 8 bases are a match to TRBD2. CDR3 size: 16 residues. Trimming removed 0 bases from V and 4 bases from J; junction bases left unmatched: 6. In germline, CDR1 is LGHNA, CDR2 YSLEER. This CDR3 reads CASSQDTTRGADTQYF. The DNA for the CDR3 is TGCGCCAGCAGCCAAGATACTACGCGGGGGGCAGATACGCAGTATTTT.

This clonotype was found a few times. This sequence joins TRBV29-1 and TRBJ2-7; tentatively, D is TRBD1 or TRBD2 (6 bases each). This CDR3 spans 17 amino acids. Trimming removed 1 base at V and 7 bases at J, with 26 bases between. Germline V gives CDR1 SQVTM, CDR2 ANQGSEA. The CDR3 DNA sequence: TGCAGCGTTGAAGTTGGTAGGGGGGATTCCTCGTATTGGGAGCAGTACTTC. It specifies CSVEVGRGDSSYWEQYF.

This clonotype was picked up many times. The V call is TRBV7-2, the J call TRBJ2-6, with D possibly being TRBD2 (5 bases). CDR3 size: 11 residues. CDR1 and CDR2 (germline): SGHTA, FQGNSA. Trimming removed 2 bases from V and 17 bases from J, with 10 bases in between. CDR3 residues: CASSLRGPLTF. As DNA, the CDR3 is TGTGCCAGCAGCTTACGAGGGCCCTTGACTTTC.

This clonotype was counted only a few times. The V and J genes are TRBV12-3 or TRBV12-4 and TRBJ2-7; no clear D gene. The CDR3 is 12 amino acids. The germline V and J ends were trimmed by 3 bases and 6 bases, with 9 bases remaining between them. Here the CDR3 reads CASSFLRGEQYF. The CDR3 bases are TGTGCCAGCAGTTTCCTTCGAGGCGAGCAGTACTTC.

This clonotype was picked up a small number of times. The chain carries TRBV4-3 and TRBJ2-1; TRBD1 might be the D (6 bases). V lost 0 bases and J 9 bases, leaving 15 bases between the germline ends. This CDR3 region has 15 residues. CDR1 LGHNA and CDR2 YSLEER come from the germline V gene. CDR3 nucleotides: TGCGCCAGCAGCCAAGAGAGGGGGAGTGGGGGTGAGCAGTTCTTC. It codes for CASSQERGSGGEQFF.

The J gene is TRBJ2-5, the V gene TRBV4-2; 8 nucleotides agree with TRBD2. Germline assignment: CDR1 LGHNA and CDR2 YNFKEQ. V shed 6 bases, J shed 4 bases, and the junction held 4 bases outside the gene matches. The CDR3 consists of 13 residues. The CDR3 protein is CASRDSGAETQYF. DNA of the CDR3: TGTGCCAGCAGAGATAGCGGGGCAGAGACCCAGTACTTC.

There are a few counts of this clonotype. The CDR3 DNA reads TGCAGTGCTAGAGTCCAGCCCGAGACCCAGTACTTC. Translation: CSARVQPETQYF. V is TRBV20-1 and J is TRBJ2-5; D not certain. Germline CDR1 and CDR2: DFQATT and SNEGSKA (reference sequence). The CDR3 consists of 12 residues. V was shortened by 1 base and J by 5 bases, with 8 bases between the two germline ends.

CDR3 region: CASSLGSGGPSTDTQYF. DNA of the CDR3: TGTGCCAGCAGCTTAGGTAGCGGGGGTCCTAGCACAGATACGCAGTATTTT. J is TRBJ2-3 and V is TRBV7-2; 9 bases fit TRBD2. The length of the CDR3 is 17 residues. The trim removed 1 base at V and 0 bases at J, leaving 5 bases unmatched. Germline V gives CDR1 SGHTA, CDR2 FQGNSA.

V and J are TRBV28 and TRBJ2-7, with D possibly matching TRBD1 (6 bases). Germline lookup yields CDR1 MDHEN and CDR2 SYDVKM. This CDR3 spans 14 amino acids. Trimming stripped 5 bases from V and 1 base from J, with 12 bases between. CDR3: CASSARGGSYEQYF. For the CDR3, the DNA is TGTGCCAGCAGTGCCCGAGGGGGTTCCTACGAGCAGTACTTC.

This clonotype was counted between two and nine times. V is TRBV29-1 and J is TRBJ1-2; D gene ambiguous. CDR3 length: 10 residues. The germline V gene has CDR1 SQVTM and CDR2 ANQGSEA. The germline V and J ends were trimmed by 3 bases and 5 bases, with 4 bases remaining between them. CDR3 sequence: CSVDLYGYTF. In DNA form, the CDR3 reads TGCAGCGTTGACTTATATGGCTACACCTTC.

This rearrangement joins TRBV29-1 to TRBJ1-2, with 8 bases fitting TRBD1. J lost 2 bases, V lost 7 bases, and 6 bases had no gene match. Germline CDR1 SQVTM, CDR2 ANQGSEA. CDR3 length: 13 amino acids. CDR3 nucleotides: TGCAGCGGGGAGGACAGGGCCAACTATGGCTACACCTTC. As protein: CSGEDRANYGYTF.

This clonotype was observed a handful of times. The genes are TRBV7-2 and TRBJ2-7; possible D gene TRBD1, 7 bases. Trimming removed 1 base at V and 0 bases at J, with 10 bases between. Germline loops: CDR1 SGHTA, CDR2 FQGNSA. The CDR3 loop spans 15 amino acids. The CDR3 coding sequence is TGTGCCAGCAGCTTAGGCGGGACAGTCTCCTACGAGCAGTACTTC. Its translation: CASSLGGTVSYEQYF.

The sample holds a few counts of this clonotype. DNA for the CDR3: TGTGCCAGCAGCTCTAGCGGCTCAGGGGCGAATGAGCAGTTCTTC. It encodes CASSSSGSGANEQFF. The rearrangement joins TRBV7-9 to TRBJ2-1; TRBD2 might be the D (7 bases). CDR1 and CDR2 from the germline V gene are SEHNR and FQNEAQ (reference sequence). CDR3 length: 15 amino acids. The V end was cut by 4 bases, the J end by 7 bases, with 17 bases between.

The genes are TRBV23-1 and TRBJ2-1; D is undetermined. TRBV23-1 is an open reading frame whose function is uncertain. CDR3 size: 17 residues. Trimming removed 0 bases from V and 5 bases from J, with 17 bases in between. Here the CDR3 reads CASSQSRSGQPHNEQFF. In DNA, the CDR3 is TGCGCCAGCAGTCAATCGAGATCAGGCCAGCCCCACAATGAGCAGTTCTTC.

This clonotype has more than one count but fewer than ten. The chain carries TRBV6-6 and TRBJ1-2, with 10 bases identical to TRBD1. This CDR3 comprises 16 residues. Germline-derived CDR1 and CDR2 are MNHNY and SVGAGI (reference sequence). The V and J ends lost 2 bases and 0 bases, in that order; junction bases with no gene match: 3. In DNA, the CDR3 is TGTGCCAGCAGTTACGCCGGGACAGGGGCTAACTATGGCTACACCTTC. It encodes CASSYAGTGANYGYTF.

V and J are TRBV2 and TRBJ2-1; 10 positions agree with TRBD2. The CDR3 has 13 residues. Germline V gene sequence: CDR1 SNHLY, CDR2 FYNNEI. V shed 9 bases, J shed 2 bases, and the junction held 1 base outside the gene matches. CDR3 region: CASSGGTYNEQFF. For the CDR3, the DNA is TGTGCCAGTAGCGGGGGGACCTACAATGAGCAGTTCTTC. The whole variable domain, remainder taken from reference TRBV2 and TRBJ2-1, is EPEVTQTPSHQVTQMGQEVILRCVPISNHLYFYWYRQILGQKVEFLVSFYNNEISEKSEIFDDQFSVERPDGSNFTLKIRSTKLEDSAMYFCASSGGTYNEQFFGPGTRLTVL.

This clonotype was seen more than once but under ten times. The chain recombines TRBV7-3 with TRBJ2-1; D uncertain. Trimming took 0 bases from V and 2 from J, leaving 8 bases between them. Per germline, CDR1 SGHTA and CDR2 FQGTGA. The length of the CDR3 is 15 residues. In nucleotides, the CDR3 is TGTGCCAGCAGCTTAACGGACGGAACCTACAATGAGCAGTTCTTC. Protein: CASSLTDGTYNEQFF.

Only a few counts were recorded for this clonotype. The chain carries TRBV19 and TRBJ1-2; D ambiguous. V was pared by 5 bases and J by 7 bases, with 14 bases between. This CDR3 has 13 amino acids. Germline V gives CDR1 LNHDA, CDR2 SQIVND (reference sequence). As DNA, the CDR3 is TGTGCCAGTAGTGCAGGTTCGAGAAGTGGCTACACCTTC. This sequence encodes CASSAGSRSGYTF.

Turning to this clonotype: At one end, the junction sequence differs from germline, possibly due to a read error. The chain recombines TRBV2 with TRBJ2-5; 7 nucleotides match TRBD2. The CDR3 has 15 residues. CDR1 and CDR2 (germline): SNHLY, FYNNEI. As DNA, the CDR3 is TGTGCCAGCAGTCTGGCGCTAGCGGTCCAGGAGACCGAGTACTTC. Amino acids: CASSLALAVQETEYF.